Shown below are 16 T cell receptor beta chains from a single sample sequenced in a study of shared T cell receptors in the human thymus listed by TCRdb under 2021. The method behind the library was the immunoSEQ multiplex PCR assay. TCRdb holds this immuneACCESS table with in-frame rearrangements only. Some clones are missing; in checked studies, unresolved V genes explain under half, and the rest has no known cause. Present in this sample are hundreds of thousands of clones, more than 75% of which were seen just once. More than 0.009% of the sample rests with the top ten. Separately, the same data were catalogued under a study of human thymus T cells.

The material sequenced was thymocytes. The receptors shown here come from a boy younger than two with a congenital heart defect. Donor details come from another sample of the same person, matched by shared clones.

This clone appeared once. V is TRBV5-1 and J is TRBJ2-7, with D uncertain. The CDR3 sequence is 15 residues long. Between the trimmed V and J ends, which lost 2 bases and 2 bases, there was a span of 14 bases. CDR1 and CDR2 from the germline V gene are SGHRS and YFSETQ. CDR3 sequence: CASSFYHPVTYEQYF. Here the CDR3 DNA reads TGCGCCAGCAGCTTCTACCATCCCGTCACCTACGAGCAGTACTTC.

The V and J genes are TRBV27 and TRBJ1-2; a weak D match, TRBD1 (5 bases). The CDR3 loop spans 13 amino acids. The V gene lost 6 bases and the J gene lost 0 bases, with 8 bases spanning the gap. Germline-derived CDR1 and CDR2 are MNHEY and SMNVEV (reference sequence). The CDR3 DNA reads TGTGCCAGCAGGTCGACAGCTAACTATGGCTACACCTTC. Encoded protein: CASRSTANYGYTF.

The CDR3 region is CASSVVAGQGSLGTDTQYF. Here the CDR3 DNA reads TGTGCCAGCAGCGTAGTGGCGGGACAGGGATCTTTAGGCACAGATACGCAGTATTTT. This rearrangement joins TRBV9 to TRBJ2-3; 9 bases agree with TRBD1. Germline CDR1 is SGDLS and CDR2 is YYNGEE. This CDR3 contains 19 residues. The junction had 12 bases not matched to a gene; V was cut back by 0 bases and J by 1 base.

V and J are TRBV28 and TRBJ2-5; 7 positions match TRBD1. The J call is in doubt because the DNA end fits TRBJ2-7 better. The CDR3 runs 14 residues. Germline loops: CDR1 MDHEN, CDR2 SYDVKM. CDR3 sequence: CASSSYRGPYEQYF. The DNA of the CDR3 is TGTGCCAGCAGTTCGTACAGGGGTCCCTACGAGCAGTACTTC.

The V and J genes are TRBV10-3 and TRBJ2-1, with TRBD1 identical over 11 bases. The CDR3 sequence is 14 residues long. In germline, CDR1 is ENHRY, CDR2 SYGVKD. With 5 bases clipped from V and 9 bases from J, the junction kept 6 bases outside the gene matches. CDR3 bases: TGTGCCATCAGTAGGACAGGGGGCTTGAGTGAGCAGTTCTTC. The encoded protein is CAISRTGGLSEQFF.

This clone has a single count. J is TRBJ1-5 and V is TRBV6-5, with unresolved D. The CDR3 has 13 residues. Deletions cut 6 bases from V and 6 bases from J, with 12 bases between. Germline V lookup: CDR1 MNHEY, CDR2 SVGAGI. The CDR3, as DNA: TGTGCCAGCAGCCAGAGACGGGGTCAGCCCCAGCATTTT. The encoded protein is CASSQRRGQPQHF.

This chain connects TRBV28 to TRBJ2-7; 8 bases line up with TRBD1. Germline V lookup: CDR1 MDHEN, CDR2 SYDVKM. Trimming took 5 bases from V and 2 from J; bases not matched to a gene: 5. The length of the CDR3 is 14 residues. The CDR3 sequence is CASSPRQGPYEQYF. The CDR3 region has the DNA TGTGCCAGCAGTCCCAGACAGGGGCCCTACGAGCAGTACTTC.

The chain joins TRBV28 to TRBJ2-7, with 9 nucleotides matching TRBD2. Germline V gene sequence: CDR1 MDHEN, CDR2 SYDVKM. Trimming took 6 bases from V and 3 from J; bases not matched to a gene: 9. The CDR3 contains 15 residues. This CDR3 reads CASRAFGSGGYEQYF. The CDR3 DNA is TGTGCCAGCAGGGCGTTCGGTAGCGGGGGCTACGAGCAGTACTTC.

This rearrangement joins TRBV5-1 to TRBJ2-1, with D perhaps matching TRBD1 (6 bases). The CDR3 spans 14 residues. The V end lost 1 base, the J end lost 7 bases, and 12 bases lay between the germline ends. Germline CDR1 and CDR2: SGHRS and YFSETQ. The CDR3 bases are TGCGCCAGCAGCTTGTGGGTAAGGGGGAATGAGCAGTTCTTC. As protein: CASSLWVRGNEQFF.

This chain joins TRBV5-4 and TRBJ2-1; a weak D match, TRBD1 (6 bases). CDR1 SGHNT and CDR2 YYREEE come from the germline V gene (reference sequence). V was clipped by 2 bases and J by 0 bases, with 12 bases between them. The CDR3 length is 16 residues. CDR3 sequence: CASSLNRESSYNEQFF. The CDR3 nucleotides read TGTGCCAGCAGCTTAAACAGGGAAAGCTCCTACAATGAGCAGTTCTTC.

The count of this clone is one. V gene TRBV7-9 combines with J gene TRBJ1-1; 8 nucleotides line up with TRBD1. The CDR3 runs to 15 residues. The ends lost 4 bases at V and 8 bases at J; junction bases unmatched: 12. Germline values: CDR1 SEHNR, CDR2 FQNEAQ (reference sequence). This chain's CDR3 is CASSSTDRGWKEAFF. The CDR3 DNA sequence: TGTGCCAGCAGCTCCACCGACAGGGGTTGGAAGGAAGCTTTCTTT.

V is TRBV9 and J is TRBJ2-3; 7 positions match TRBD1. Germline V lookup: CDR1 SGDLS, CDR2 YYNGEE. This CDR3 has 15 amino acids. V lost 0 bases, J lost 1 base, and 2 bases stayed unmatched. DNA for the CDR3: TGTGCCAGCAGCGTAGTCCAGGGGGGCACAGATACGCAGTATTTT. The encoded protein is CASSVVQGGTDTQYF.

The V and J genes are TRBV4-3 and TRBJ2-5; 13 nucleotides match TRBD2. This CDR3 is 18 amino acids long. Germline V CDR1 and CDR2: LGHNA, YSLEER. Trimming at V came to 1 base and at J to 7 bases, leaving 12 bases not matched to a gene. In DNA form, the CDR3 reads TGCGCCAGCAGCCAAGGGACTAGCGGGAGCCCAAAAAAGGGGACCCAGTACTTC. Its protein is CASSQGTSGSPKKGTQYF.

The V gene is TRBV4-3, the J gene TRBJ2-7; TRBD1 agrees at 7 bases. The CDR3 loop spans 14 amino acids. Germline lookup yields CDR1 LGHNA and CDR2 YSLEER. V gave up 3 bases and J gave up 0 bases; unmatched junction bases: 2. The CDR3 reads CASSQDRPSYEQYF. The CDR3 region has the DNA TGCGCCAGCAGCCAGGACAGGCCCTCCTACGAGCAGTACTTC.

The chain carries TRBV2 and TRBJ1-2; D is ambiguous. The CDR3 covers 13 residues. Germline V lookup: CDR1 SNHLY, CDR2 FYNNEI. Trimming removed 3 bases from V and 4 bases from J, with 9 bases in between. For the CDR3, the DNA is TGTGCCAGCAGTGATACGGGTCCCTATGGCTACACCTTC. It is translated as CASSDTGPYGYTF.

The chain uses TRBV29-1 and TRBJ2-1; a possible D gene is TRBD2 (6 bases). Trimming removed 2 bases at V and 4 bases at J, with 18 bases between. The CDR3 is 16 amino acids. Looked up from germline, CDR1 is SQVTM and CDR2 is ANQGSEA. The CDR3 DNA follows: TGCAGCGTTGAAACCGGGAGCCCTAAATTATACAATGAGCAGTTCTTC. This codes for CSVETGSPKLYNEQFF.